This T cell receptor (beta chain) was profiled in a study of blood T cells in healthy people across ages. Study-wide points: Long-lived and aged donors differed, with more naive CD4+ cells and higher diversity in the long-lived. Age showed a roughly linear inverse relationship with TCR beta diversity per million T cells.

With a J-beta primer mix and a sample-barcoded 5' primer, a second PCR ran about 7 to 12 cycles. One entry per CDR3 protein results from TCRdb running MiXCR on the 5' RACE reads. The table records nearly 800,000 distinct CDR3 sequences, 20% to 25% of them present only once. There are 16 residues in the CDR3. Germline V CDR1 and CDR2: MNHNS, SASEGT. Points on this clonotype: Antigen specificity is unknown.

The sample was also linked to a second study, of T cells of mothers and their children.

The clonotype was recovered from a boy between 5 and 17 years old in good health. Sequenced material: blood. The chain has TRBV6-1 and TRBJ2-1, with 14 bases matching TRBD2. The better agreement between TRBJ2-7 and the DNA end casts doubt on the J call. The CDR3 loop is CASSLTGTSGSHEQYF. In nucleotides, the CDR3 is TGTGCCAGCAGTCTCACCGGGACTAGCGGGAGCCACGAGCAGTACTTC.